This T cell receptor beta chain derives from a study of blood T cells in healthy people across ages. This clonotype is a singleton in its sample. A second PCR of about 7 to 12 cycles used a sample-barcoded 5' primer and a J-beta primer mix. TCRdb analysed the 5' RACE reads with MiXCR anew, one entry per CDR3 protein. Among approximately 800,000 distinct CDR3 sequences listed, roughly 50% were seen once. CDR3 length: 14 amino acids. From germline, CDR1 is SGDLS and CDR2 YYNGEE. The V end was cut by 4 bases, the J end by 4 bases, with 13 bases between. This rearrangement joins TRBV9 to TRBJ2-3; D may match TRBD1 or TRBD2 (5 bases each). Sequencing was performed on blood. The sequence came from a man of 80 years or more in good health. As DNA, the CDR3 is TGTGCCAGCAGCAGAGGGACGGAGTCAGATACGCAGTATTTT. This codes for CASSRGTESDTQYF. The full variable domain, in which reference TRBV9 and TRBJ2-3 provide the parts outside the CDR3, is DSGVTQTPKHLITATGQRVTLRCSPRSGDLSVYWYQQSLDQGLQFLIQYYNGEERAKGNILERFSAQQFPDLHSELNLSSLELGDSALYFCASSRGTESDTQYFGPGTRLTVL.